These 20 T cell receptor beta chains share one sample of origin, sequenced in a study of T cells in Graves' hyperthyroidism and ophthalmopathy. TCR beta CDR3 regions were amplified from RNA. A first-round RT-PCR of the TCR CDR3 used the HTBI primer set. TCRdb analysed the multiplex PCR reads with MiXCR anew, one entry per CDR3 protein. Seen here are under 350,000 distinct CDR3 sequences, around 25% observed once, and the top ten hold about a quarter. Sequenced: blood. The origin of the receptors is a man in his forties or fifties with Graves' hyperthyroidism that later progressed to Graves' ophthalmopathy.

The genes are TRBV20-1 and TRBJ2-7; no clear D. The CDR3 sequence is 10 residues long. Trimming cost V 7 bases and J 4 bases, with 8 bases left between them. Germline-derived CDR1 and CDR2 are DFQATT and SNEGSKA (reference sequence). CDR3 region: CSVPLYEQYF. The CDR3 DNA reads TGCAGTGTTCCCTTATACGAGCAGTACTTC.

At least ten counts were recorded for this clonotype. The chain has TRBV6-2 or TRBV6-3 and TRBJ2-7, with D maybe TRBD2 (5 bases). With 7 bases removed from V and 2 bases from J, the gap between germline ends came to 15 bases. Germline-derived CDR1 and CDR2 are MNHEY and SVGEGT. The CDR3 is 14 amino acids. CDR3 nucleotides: TGTGCCAGCAACGGCGGCGGGTACACCTACGAGCAGTACTTC. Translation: CASNGGGYTYEQYF.

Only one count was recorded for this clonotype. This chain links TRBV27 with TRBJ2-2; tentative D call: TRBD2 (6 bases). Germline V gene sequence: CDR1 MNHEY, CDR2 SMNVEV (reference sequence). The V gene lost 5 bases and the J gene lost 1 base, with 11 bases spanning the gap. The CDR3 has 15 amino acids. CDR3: CASSAAGMNTGELFF. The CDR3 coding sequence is TGTGCCAGCAGTGCAGCGGGTATGAACACCGGGGAGCTGTTTTTT.

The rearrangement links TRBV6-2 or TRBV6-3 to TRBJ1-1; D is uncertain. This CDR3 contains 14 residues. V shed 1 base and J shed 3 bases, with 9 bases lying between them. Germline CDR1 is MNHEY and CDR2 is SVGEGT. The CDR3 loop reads CASSYYSVYTEAFF. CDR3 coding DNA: TGTGCCAGCAGTTACTATTCGGTGTACACTGAAGCTTTCTTT.

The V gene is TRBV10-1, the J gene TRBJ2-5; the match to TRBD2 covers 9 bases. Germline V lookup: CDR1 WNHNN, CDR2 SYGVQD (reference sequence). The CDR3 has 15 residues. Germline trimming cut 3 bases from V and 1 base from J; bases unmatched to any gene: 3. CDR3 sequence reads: CASSDQTSGQETQYF. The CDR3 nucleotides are TGCGCCAGCAGTGATCAGACTAGCGGCCAAGAGACCCAGTACTTC.

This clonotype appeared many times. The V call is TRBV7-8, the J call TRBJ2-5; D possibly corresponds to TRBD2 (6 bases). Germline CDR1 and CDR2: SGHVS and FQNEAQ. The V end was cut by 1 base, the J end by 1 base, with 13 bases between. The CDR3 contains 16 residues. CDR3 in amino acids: CASSLVGGTVQETQYF. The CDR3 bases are TGTGCCAGCAGCTTAGTCGGCGGGACTGTCCAAGAGACCCAGTACTTC.

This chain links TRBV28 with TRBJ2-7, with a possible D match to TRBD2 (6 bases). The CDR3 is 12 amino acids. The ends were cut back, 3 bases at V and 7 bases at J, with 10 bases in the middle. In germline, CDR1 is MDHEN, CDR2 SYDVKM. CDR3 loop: CASSFREAEQYF. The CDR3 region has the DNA TGTGCCAGCAGTTTCAGGGAGGCGGAGCAGTACTTC.

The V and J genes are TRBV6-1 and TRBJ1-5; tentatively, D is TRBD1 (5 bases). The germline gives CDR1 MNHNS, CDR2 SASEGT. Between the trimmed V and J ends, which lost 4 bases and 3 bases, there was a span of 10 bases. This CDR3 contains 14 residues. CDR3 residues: CASSGQGVNQPQHF. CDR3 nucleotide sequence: TGTGCCAGCAGTGGTCAAGGGGTCAATCAGCCCCAGCATTTT.

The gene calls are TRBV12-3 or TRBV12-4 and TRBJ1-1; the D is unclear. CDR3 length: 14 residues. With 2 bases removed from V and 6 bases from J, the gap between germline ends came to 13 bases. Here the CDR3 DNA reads TGTGCCAGCAGTTTATCCTCAGGTGCGGCTGAAGCTTTCTTT. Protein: CASSLSSGAAEAFF.

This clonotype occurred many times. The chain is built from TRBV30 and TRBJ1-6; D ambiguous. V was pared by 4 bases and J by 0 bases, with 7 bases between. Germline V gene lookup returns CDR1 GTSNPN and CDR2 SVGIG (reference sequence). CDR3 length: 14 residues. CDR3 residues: CAWIRSSYNSPLHF. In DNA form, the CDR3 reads TGTGCCTGGATTCGGAGCTCCTATAATTCACCCCTCCACTTT.

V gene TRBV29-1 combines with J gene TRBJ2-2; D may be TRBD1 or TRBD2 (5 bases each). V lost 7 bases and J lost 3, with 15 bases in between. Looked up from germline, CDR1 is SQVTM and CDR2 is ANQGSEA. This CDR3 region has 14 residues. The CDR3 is CSAKGVGDTGELFF. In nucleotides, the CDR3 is TGCAGCGCCAAAGGGGTGGGGGACACCGGGGAGCTGTTTTTT.

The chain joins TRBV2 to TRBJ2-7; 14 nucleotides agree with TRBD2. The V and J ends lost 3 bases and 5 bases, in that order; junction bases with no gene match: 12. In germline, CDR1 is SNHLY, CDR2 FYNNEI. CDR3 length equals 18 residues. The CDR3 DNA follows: TGTGCCAGCAGTGAGGGACTAGCGGGAGCCCCCCTATCGGACGAGCAGTACTTC. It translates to CASSEGLAGAPLSDEQYF.

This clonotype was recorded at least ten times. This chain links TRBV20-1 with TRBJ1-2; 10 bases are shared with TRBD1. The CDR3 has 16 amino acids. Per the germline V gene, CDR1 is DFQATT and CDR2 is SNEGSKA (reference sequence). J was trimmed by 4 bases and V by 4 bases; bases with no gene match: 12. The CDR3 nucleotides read TGCAGTGCTACTAAGTCCGGGACAGGGGCCTTCTATGGCTACACCTTC. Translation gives CSATKSGTGAFYGYTF.

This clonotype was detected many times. The CDR3 coding sequence is TGTGCCAGCAGTTACCCTAGCGGAGGTTTGAGCGAGCAGTACTTC. Protein product: CASSYPSGGLSEQYF. This sequence joins TRBV6-5 and TRBJ2-7; 7 bases map to TRBD2. The CDR3 has 15 residues. The ends lost 2 bases at V and 6 bases at J; junction bases unmatched: 10. Germline loops: CDR1 MNHEY, CDR2 SVGAGI.

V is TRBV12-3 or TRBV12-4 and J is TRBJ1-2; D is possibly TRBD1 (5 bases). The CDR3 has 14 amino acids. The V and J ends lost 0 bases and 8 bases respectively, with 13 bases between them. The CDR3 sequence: CASSLAGGGEGYTF. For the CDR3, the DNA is TGTGCCAGCAGTTTAGCGGGGGGAGGAGAGGGCTACACCTTC.

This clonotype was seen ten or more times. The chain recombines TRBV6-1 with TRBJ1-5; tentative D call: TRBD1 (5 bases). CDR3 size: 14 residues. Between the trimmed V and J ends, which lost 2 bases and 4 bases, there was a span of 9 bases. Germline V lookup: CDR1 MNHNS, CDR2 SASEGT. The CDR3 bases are TGTGCCAGCAGTGAATATGGGGGAAATCAGCCCCAGCATTTT. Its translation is CASSEYGGNQPQHF.

The DNA for the CDR3 is TGTGCCAGCAGTTTAGCGGGACGGAGCAATCAGCCCCAGCATTTT. This encodes CASSLAGRSNQPQHF. The chain is built from TRBV12-3 or TRBV12-4 and TRBJ1-5; D is possibly TRBD1 (5 bases). Trimming removed 0 bases from V and 1 base from J, with 7 bases in between. The CDR3 extends over 15 amino acids.

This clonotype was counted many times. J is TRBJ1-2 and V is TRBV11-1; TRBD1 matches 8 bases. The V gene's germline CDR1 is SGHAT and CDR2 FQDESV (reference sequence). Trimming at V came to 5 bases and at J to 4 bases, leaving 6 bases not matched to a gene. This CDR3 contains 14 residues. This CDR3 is CASSGYRGSYGYTF. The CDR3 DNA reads TGTGCCAGCAGCGGCTACAGGGGGAGCTATGGCTACACCTTC.

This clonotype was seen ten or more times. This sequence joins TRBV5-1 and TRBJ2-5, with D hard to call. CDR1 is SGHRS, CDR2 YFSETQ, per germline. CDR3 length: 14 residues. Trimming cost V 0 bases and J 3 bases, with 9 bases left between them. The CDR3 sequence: CASSLVGSEETQYF. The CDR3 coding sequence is TGCGCCAGCAGCTTGGTGGGCAGCGAAGAGACCCAGTACTTC.

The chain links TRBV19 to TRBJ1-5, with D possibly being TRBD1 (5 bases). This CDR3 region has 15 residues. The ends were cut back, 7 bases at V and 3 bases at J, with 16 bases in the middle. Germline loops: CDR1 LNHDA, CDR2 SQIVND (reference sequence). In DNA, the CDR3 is TGTGCCAGTATTGATTTAGGGGTACCCAATCAGCCCCAGCATTTT. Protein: CASIDLGVPNQPQHF.